These 13 T cell receptor beta chains originate from one sample sequenced in a study of cytomegalovirus exposure and HLA in healthy donors. Sequencing used immunoSEQ multiplex PCR; TCRdb keeps in-frame clones, though not all of them. This table has some 150,000 clones, roughly 89% appearing once. The material sequenced was PBMCs. The source is a woman aged 18 to 35 in good health and CMV-seropositive.

J is TRBJ2-1 and V is TRBV9; 16 bases are a match to TRBD2. Germline-derived CDR1 and CDR2 are SGDLS and YYNGEE. V was pared by 0 bases and J by 4 bases, with 7 bases of the junction left unmatched. CDR3 size: 19 residues. CDR3 in amino acids: CASSVAGTSGGGPYNEQFF. Written as DNA, the CDR3 is TGTGCCAGCAGCGTAGCCGGGACTAGCGGGGGGGGCCCTTACAATGAGCAGTTCTTC.

The V call is TRBV5-4, the J call TRBJ2-5, with 8 bases aligning to TRBD2. This CDR3 is built from 15 residues. V was clipped by 2 bases and J by 4 bases; unmatched bases: 7. Germline CDR1 reads SGHNT; CDR2 reads YYREEE (reference sequence). CDR3 nucleotide sequence: TGTGCCAGCAGCTTCCCAGCGGGGGCTTCAGAGACCCAGTACTTC. Amino acid sequence: CASSFPAGASETQYF.

The chain couples TRBV6-4 to TRBJ2-6; maybe TRBD2 (5 bases). Trimming took 8 bases from V and 0 from J, leaving 5 bases between them. This CDR3 spans 13 amino acids. CDR1 and CDR2 (germline): MRHNA, SNTAGT. The CDR3, as DNA: TGTGCCAGCCGGGGCTCTGGGGCCAACGTCCTGACTTTC. This translates into CASRGSGANVLTF.

The rearrangement uses TRBV5-6 and TRBJ1-1, with no clear D. The CDR3 sequence is 11 residues long. Deletions cut 4 bases from V and 8 bases from J, with 9 bases between. Per the germline V gene, CDR1 is SGHDT and CDR2 is YYEEEE. Here the CDR3 reads CASSGTFEAFF. The CDR3, as DNA: TGTGCCAGCAGCGGTACATTCGAAGCTTTCTTT.

V gene TRBV2 combines with J gene TRBJ1-2, with D unclear. The CDR3 covers 12 residues. Trimming shortened V by 3 bases and J by 2 bases, and 4 bases separated the two germline ends. CDR1 SNHLY and CDR2 FYNNEI come from the germline V gene. The CDR3 bases are TGTGCCAGCAGTGACCAAAACTATGGCTACACCTTC. This encodes CASSDQNYGYTF.

The chain carries TRBV13 and TRBJ1-1; 7 bases match TRBD1. Germline CDR1 is PRHDT and CDR2 is FYEKMQ (reference sequence). The V segment lost 1 base and the J segment 4 bases; nucleotides outside the gene matches: 3. This CDR3 contains 14 residues. CDR3 nucleotides: TGTGCCAGCAGCTTAGCCCAGGGGGGCACTGAAGCTTTCTTT. Its protein is CASSLAQGGTEAFF.

The V call is TRBV4-1, the J call TRBJ2-3, with 7 bases identical to TRBD1. V was clipped by 4 bases and J by 2 bases; unmatched bases: 12. The CDR3 totals 17 residues. CDR1 is MGHRA, CDR2 YSYEKL, per germline. CDR3 residues: CASSLDRATYFTDTQYF. The DNA of the CDR3 is TGCGCCAGCAGCCTAGACAGGGCTACTTATTTCACAGATACGCAGTATTTT.

This sequence joins TRBV10-3 and TRBJ2-1; D is perhaps TRBD2 (5 bases). Trimming shortened V by 4 bases and J by 4 bases, and 8 bases separated the two germline ends. The CDR3 covers 13 residues. Germline CDR1 and CDR2: ENHRY and SYGVKD. CDR3 DNA sequence: TGTGCCATCAGTGCCGGGATTTACAATGAGCAGTTCTTC. Protein product: CAISAGIYNEQFF.

The J gene is TRBJ2-2, the V gene TRBV5-4; 8 bases are shared with TRBD1. The junction had 1 base not matched to a gene; V was cut back by 3 bases and J by 0 bases. The CDR3 totals 15 residues. Germline V gene data show CDR1 as SGHNT and CDR2 as YYREEE (reference sequence). The CDR3 region is CASSSDRANTGELFF. The DNA of the CDR3 is TGTGCCAGCAGCTCGGACAGGGCGAACACCGGGGAGCTGTTTTTT.

This rearrangement joins TRBV9 to TRBJ2-3; 8 positions agree with TRBD2. This CDR3 has 15 residues. CDR1 and CDR2 from the germline V gene are SGDLS and YYNGEE. With 1 base clipped from V and 3 bases from J, the junction kept 4 bases outside the gene matches. CDR3 amino acids: CASSVSPGGTDTQYF. DNA of the CDR3: TGTGCCAGCAGCGTAAGTCCGGGGGGGACAGATACGCAGTATTTT.

The rearrangement links TRBV11-2 to TRBJ1-6, with D tentatively TRBD1 (5 bases). The CDR3 extends over 16 amino acids. The germline V gene encodes CDR1 SGHAT and CDR2 FQNNGV. V was clipped by 5 bases and J by 9 bases, with 20 bases between them. In DNA, the CDR3 is TGTGCCAGCAGCCAACGAACACTGGGGCGGGGTTCACCCCTCCACTTT. This encodes CASSQRTLGRGSPLHF.

Only one count was recorded for this clone. The chain joins TRBV10-2 to TRBJ2-3, with D perhaps TRBD2 (6 bases). CDR1 is WSHSY, CDR2 SAAADI, per germline. The V end was cut by 0 bases, the J end by 3 bases, with 13 bases between. The CDR3 is made up of 16 amino acids. The CDR3 DNA reads TGCGCCAGCAGTGAGTCGGTGGTAGCGGTTACAGATACGCAGTATTTT. Its translation: CASSESVVAVTDTQYF.

V is TRBV19 and J is TRBJ2-1, with 7 bases lining up with TRBD2. This CDR3 comprises 15 residues. Trimming at V came to 8 bases and at J to 3 bases, leaving 10 bases not matched to a gene. Germline CDR1 and CDR2: LNHDA and SQIVND (reference sequence). The CDR3 DNA follows: TGTGCCAGTTGCCTTGGACTAGGAAACTACAATGAGCAGTTCTTC. Translated, it gives CASCLGLGNYNEQFF.